The 29 T cell receptor beta chains listed next were all sequenced from one sample in a study of control samples from healthy donors and cancer patients. The table came from immunoSEQ multiplex PCR; TCRdb's copy has only in-frame clones and leaves some out. The profile shows about 170,000 clones, about nine tenths of them singletons. Sequences were obtained from blood. The receptor set was obtained from a woman aged 30 to 39 in good health.

The rearrangement uses TRBV28 and TRBJ2-7; 10 bases are a match to TRBD1. From germline, CDR1 is MDHEN and CDR2 SYDVKM. J lost 7 bases, V lost 6 bases, and 9 bases had no gene match. The CDR3 runs 14 residues. The CDR3 spells CASRPTGGAREQYF. The DNA for the CDR3 is TGTGCCAGCAGACCGACAGGGGGCGCGAGGGAGCAGTACTTC.

The chain is built from TRBV11-2 and TRBJ1-5; the match to TRBD1 covers 9 bases. The length of the CDR3 is 15 residues. Germline V lookup: CDR1 SGHAT, CDR2 FQNNGV. Trimming cost V 5 bases and J 3 bases; bases outside gene matches: 5. In nucleotides, the CDR3 is TGTGCCAGCAGCCGACAGGGGGTCGTCAATCAGCCCCAGCATTTT. Its translation is CASSRQGVVNQPQHF.

V usage is TRBV5-1 and J usage is TRBJ1-4; D unresolved. CDR1 and CDR2 (germline): SGHRS, YFSETQ. Between the trimmed V and J ends, which lost 1 base and 8 bases, there was a span of 9 bases. The CDR3 is 13 residues long. CDR3 sequence reads: CASSLTVSEKLFF. As DNA, the CDR3 is TGCGCCAGCAGCTTGACAGTTTCCGAAAAACTGTTTTTT.

The rearrangement uses TRBV4-2 and TRBJ2-7, with 10 nucleotides matching TRBD1. The CDR3 sequence is 16 residues long. V trimming: 0 bases; J trimming: 7 bases; junction bases outside the gene matches: 9. Germline CDR1 reads LGHNA; CDR2 reads YNFKEQ. The CDR3 nucleotides are TGTGCCAGCAGCCAAGAACCGACAGGGGGCGCTGAGGAGCAGTACTTC. This translates into CASSQEPTGGAEEQYF.

This clone was detected only once. The rearrangement uses TRBV10-2 and TRBJ1-1, with 7 bases identical to TRBD1. V lost 9 bases, J lost 5 bases, and 9 bases stayed unmatched. This CDR3 is built from 13 residues. Germline CDR1 is WSHSY and CDR2 is SAAADI. The CDR3 protein is CASSRQGGTEAFF. The CDR3 bases are TGCGCCAGTTCCCGACAGGGTGGGACTGAAGCTTTCTTT.

The J gene is TRBJ2-3, the V gene TRBV5-1, with 7 nucleotides matching TRBD1. The V gene's germline CDR1 is SGHRS and CDR2 YFSETQ. J lost 5 bases, V lost 3 bases, and 0 bases had no gene match. This CDR3 spans 12 amino acids. CDR3 loop: CASSWTGDTQYF. The CDR3 DNA reads as TGCGCCAGCAGCTGGACAGGAGATACGCAGTATTTT.

The CDR3 coding sequence is TGTGCCAGCAGCTGGGACAGCTCCTATAATTCACCCCTCCACTTT. Its translation: CASSWDSSYNSPLHF. V and J are TRBV5-8 and TRBJ1-6; 7 bases line up with TRBD1. The CDR3 length is 15 residues. Germline V gives CDR1 SGHTS, CDR2 YDEGEE. V lost 3 bases, J lost 0 bases, and 0 bases stayed unmatched.

V is TRBV11-2 and J is TRBJ2-7, with 7 bases identical to TRBD1. This CDR3 has 14 amino acids. J was trimmed by 5 bases and V by 2 bases; bases with no gene match: 6. Germline values: CDR1 SGHAT, CDR2 FQNNGV. Here the CDR3 reads CASSLRQGSNEQYF. CDR3 sequence (DNA): TGTGCCAGCAGCTTAAGACAGGGTAGTAACGAGCAGTACTTC.

The chain joins TRBV7-8 to TRBJ1-4; 8 nucleotides agree with TRBD1. This CDR3 has 13 amino acids. The J segment lost 6 bases and the V segment lost 5 bases, leaving 2 bases of the junction unmatched. In germline, CDR1 is SGHVS, CDR2 FQNEAQ. The CDR3 bases are TGTGCCAGCAGCCGACAGGGGCATGAAAAACTGTTTTTT. Its translation is CASSRQGHEKLFF.

The J gene is TRBJ2-2, the V gene TRBV5-1; 8 nucleotides align to TRBD1. The V gene end was trimmed by 3 bases and the J gene end by 1 base; junction bases not matched to a gene: 2. The length of the CDR3 is 15 residues. CDR1 is SGHRS and CDR2 is YFSETQ in the germline V gene. The CDR3, as DNA: TGCGCCAGCAGCTGGACAGGGAGGAACACCGGGGAGCTGTTTTTT. Amino acid sequence: CASSWTGRNTGELFF. The full variable domain, in which reference TRBV5-1 and TRBJ2-2 provide the parts outside the CDR3, is KAGVTQTPRYLIKTRGQQVTLSCSPISGHRSVSWYQQTPGQGLQFLFEYFSETQRNKGNFPGRFSGRQFSNSRSEMNVSTLELGDSALYLCASSWTGRNTGELFFGEGSRLTVL.

The chain uses TRBV28 and TRBJ2-2; D remains ambiguous. Trimming left V 5 bases short and J 3 bases short, with 7 bases between. Per the germline V gene, CDR1 is MDHEN and CDR2 is SYDVKM. The CDR3 has 13 residues. CDR3 coding DNA: TGTGCCAGCAGTCCGACACACACCGGGGAGCTGTTTTTT. As protein: CASSPTHTGELFF. Full variable domain (missing parts from reference TRBV28 and TRBJ2-2): DVKVTQSSRYLVKRTGEKVFLECVQDMDHENMFWYRQDPGLGLRLIYFSYDVKMKEKGDIPEGYSVSREKKERFSLILESASTNQTSMYLCASSPTHTGELFFGEGSRLTVL.

This clone came up once. The chain joins TRBV6-5 to TRBJ2-4, with 10 bases lining up with TRBD2. Germline trimming cut 2 bases from V and 11 bases from J; bases unmatched to any gene: 6. The CDR3 length is 14 residues. CDR1 MNHEY and CDR2 SVGAGI come from the germline V gene. CDR3 amino acids: CASSYTRLAGVQYF. Written as DNA, the CDR3 is TGTGCCAGCAGTTACACCCGACTAGCGGGCGTTCAGTACTTC.

The table lists this clone with a count of one. The chain has TRBV19 and TRBJ2-2, with 10 bases aligning to TRBD1. V lost 6 bases, J lost 3 bases, and 4 bases stayed unmatched. The length of the CDR3 is 15 residues. In germline, CDR1 is LNHDA, CDR2 SQIVND (reference sequence). DNA for the CDR3: TGTGCCAGTAGAGACAGGGGGCGCGACACCGGGGAGCTGTTTTTT. Protein product: CASRDRGRDTGELFF.

The genes are TRBV5-4 and TRBJ2-3; 12 bases match TRBD1. V lost 5 bases and J lost 0; bases outside the gene matches: 4. Germline CDR1 reads SGHNT; CDR2 reads YYREEE (reference sequence). CDR3 size: 16 residues. CDR3 loop: CASSRDRGLSTDTQYF. Here the CDR3 DNA reads TGTGCCAGCAGTAGGGACAGGGGGCTGAGCACAGATACGCAGTATTTT.

The V and J genes are TRBV2 and TRBJ1-4, with D tentatively TRBD1 (6 bases). Trimming shortened V by 1 base and J by 7 bases, and 13 bases separated the two germline ends. The CDR3 spans 15 residues. In germline, CDR1 is SNHLY, CDR2 FYNNEI. CDR3 nucleotide sequence: TGTGCCAGCAGTGAAGGCGGGGGGCGAAGTGAAAAACTGTTTTTT. The encoded protein is CASSEGGGRSEKLFF.

This chain links TRBV5-8 with TRBJ2-5, with D possibly matching TRBD1 (6 bases). From germline, CDR1 is SGHTS and CDR2 YDEGEE. Deletions cut 0 bases from V and 3 bases from J, with 9 bases between. CDR3 length equals 14 residues. CDR3 nucleotides: TGTGCCAGCAGCTTGGGAGGGGGAAAAGAGACCCAGTACTTC. Translated: CASSLGGGKETQYF.

This rearrangement joins TRBV20-1 to TRBJ2-1, with D hard to call. The V and J ends lost 3 bases and 3 bases respectively, with 0 bases between them. The germline V gene has CDR1 DFQATT and CDR2 SNEGSKA (reference sequence). This CDR3 region has 10 residues. CDR3 protein: CSASYNEQFF. CDR3 sequence (DNA): TGCAGTGCTAGCTACAATGAGCAGTTCTTC.

This chain connects TRBV29-1 to TRBJ1-3; no reliable D call. Germline CDR1 and CDR2: SQVTM and ANQGSEA. Trimming pared 5 bases from V and 0 bases from J, leaving 8 bases between. This CDR3 region has 13 residues. CDR3: CSVRGSSGNTIYF. In DNA, the CDR3 is TGCAGCGTTAGAGGGAGCTCTGGAAACACCATATATTTT.

The chain combines TRBV15 with TRBJ2-1; 14 nucleotides agree with TRBD2. The germline gives CDR1 LNHNV, CDR2 YYDKDF (reference sequence). The CDR3 contains 16 residues. Losses at the gene ends were 1 base for V and 7 bases for J; bases not matched to a gene: 3. For the CDR3, the DNA is TGTGCCACCAGCAGAGGACTAGCGGGAGGGAGTAATGAGCAGTTCTTC. It is translated as CATSRGLAGGSNEQFF.

Notes on this clone: A much larger clone lies a single base off, so this may be a read error. The V call is TRBV11-3, the J call TRBJ2-2; D is undetermined. Germline V CDR1 and CDR2: SGHNT, YENEEA. Between the trimmed V and J ends, which lost 4 bases and 3 bases, there was a span of 3 bases. The CDR3 is 12 amino acids. The CDR3 DNA sequence: TGTGCCAGCAGCTGGTACACCGGGGAGCTGTTTTTT. Translating gives CASSWYTGELFF. Looking up the rest from reference TRBV11-3 and TRBJ2-2 gives the full variable domain: EAGVVQSPRYKIIEKKQPVAFWCNPISGHNTLYWYLQNLGQGPELLIRYENEEAVDDSQLPKDRFSAERLKGVDSTLKIQPAELGDSAVYLCASSWYTGELFFGEGSRLTVL.

The chain links TRBV7-8 to TRBJ2-1; 11 nucleotides line up with TRBD2. The CDR3 loop spans 15 amino acids. J lost 6 bases, V lost 0 bases, and 1 base had no gene match. Germline CDR1 and CDR2: SGHVS and FQNEAQ. The CDR3 here is CASSLASGGANEQFF. The CDR3, as DNA: TGTGCCAGCAGCTTAGCTAGCGGGGGGGCCAATGAGCAGTTCTTC.

This clone appeared once. V usage is TRBV15 and J usage is TRBJ1-1; 9 nucleotides align to TRBD1. Germline CDR1 and CDR2: LNHNV and YYDKDF (reference sequence). CDR3 size: 15 residues. V lost 1 base to trimming and J lost 5 bases; unmatched junction nucleotides: 5. CDR3 DNA: TGTGCCACCAGCAGAGTGACAGGGGGAGGTACTGAAGCTTTCTTT. It yields the protein CATSRVTGGGTEAFF.

This chain connects TRBV4-1 to TRBJ2-1; no clear D gene. The V end lost 2 bases, the J end lost 1 base, and 0 bases lay between the germline ends. From germline, CDR1 is MGHRA and CDR2 YSYEKL. CDR3 size: 12 residues. The CDR3 DNA sequence: TGCGCCAGCAGCCAATCCTACAATGAGCAGTTCTTC. Protein product: CASSQSYNEQFF.

As regards this clone: A much more abundant neighbour one base away suggests this may be a read error. V and J are TRBV3-1 (or the pseudogene TRBV3-2) and TRBJ2-7; no clear D. The CDR3 extends over 12 amino acids. Trimming stripped 1 base from V and 3 bases from J, with 4 bases between. Germline CDR1 reads LGHDT; CDR2 reads YNNKEL (reference sequence). CDR3 coding DNA: TGTGCCAGCAGCCAAGGGTACTACGAGCAGTACTTC. Protein: CASSQGYYEQYF.

This chain links TRBV11-3 with TRBJ2-5; 7 positions match TRBD2. The ends lost 2 bases at V and 1 base at J; junction bases unmatched: 7. The V gene's germline CDR1 is SGHNT and CDR2 YENEEA. This CDR3 has 16 amino acids. CDR3 sequence: CASSLMGSGPQETQYF. CDR3 sequence (DNA): TGTGCCAGCAGCTTAATGGGTAGCGGGCCCCAAGAGACCCAGTACTTC.

The J gene is TRBJ1-6, the V gene TRBV27; 8 positions agree with TRBD1. J was trimmed by 0 bases and V by 6 bases; bases with no gene match: 7. The germline V gene has CDR1 MNHEY and CDR2 SMNVEV (reference sequence). The CDR3 length is 17 residues. CDR3 DNA sequence: TGTGCCAGCAGGCCCCGACAGGGGAGCTCCTATAATTCACCCCTCCACTTT. As protein: CASRPRQGSSYNSPLHF.

This sequence joins TRBV5-1 and TRBJ2-1; TRBD1 agrees at 10 bases. The CDR3 loop spans 15 amino acids. Germline V gene data show CDR1 as SGHRS and CDR2 as YFSETQ. After removal of 4 bases from V and 4 bases from J, the junction contained 5 bases not matched to a gene. The CDR3 spells CASSIDRGRYNEQFF. CDR3 DNA sequence: TGCGCCAGCAGCATTGACAGGGGGCGGTACAATGAGCAGTTCTTC.

The V and J genes are TRBV2 and TRBJ2-3; tentative D call: TRBD2 (5 bases). Germline values: CDR1 SNHLY, CDR2 FYNNEI. Trimming took off 7 bases at V and 5 bases at J, with 16 bases between the two ends. CDR3 length equals 14 residues. CDR3 loop: CASKNEAGRDTQYF. The CDR3 DNA is TGTGCCAGCAAAAACGAGGCGGGTAGAGATACGCAGTATTTT.

The genes are TRBV18 and TRBJ1-1; a possible D gene is TRBD1 (5 bases). Trimming cost V 0 bases and J 4 bases, with 12 bases left between them. The germline V gene has CDR1 KGHSH and CDR2 LQKENI. The CDR3 has 15 amino acids. In DNA form, the CDR3 reads TGTGCCAGCTCACCACCAAGGGGCGGGGGCACTGAAGCTTTCTTT. Translation: CASSPPRGGGTEAFF.